The 3 T cell receptor beta chains below were found in one sample sequenced in a study of T cell changes during pregnancy in multiple sclerosis. Using immunoSEQ multiplex PCR, the repertoire was profiled, and TCRdb retains in-frame clones only, with some absent. The sample yields over 65,000 clones, 80% to 95% seen once. Sequenced material: peripheral blood, taken in the first trimester of pregnancy. Source of these receptors: a female donor with multiple sclerosis, enrolled in a pregnancy study.

V gene TRBV15 combines with J gene TRBJ2-3; 8 bases are a match to TRBD2. CDR1 and CDR2 (germline): LNHNV, YYDKDF (reference sequence). Trimming at V came to 5 bases and at J to 4 bases, leaving 8 bases not matched to a gene. This CDR3 has 15 residues. The CDR3 sequence: CATSEPGTRADTQYF. For the CDR3, the DNA is TGTGCCACCAGCGAACCAGGGACTAGAGCAGATACGCAGTATTTT.

The chain couples TRBV4-3 to TRBJ1-4; no firm D call. This CDR3 contains 15 residues. V lost 1 base to trimming and J lost 8 bases, with 14 bases between them. Germline-derived CDR1 and CDR2 are LGHNA and YSLEER. The CDR3 DNA follows: TGCGCCAGCAGCCAAGCCGGGGAGGAGGGAGAAAAACTGTTTTTT. It yields the protein CASSQAGEEGEKLFF.

This clone was detected only a few times. V gene TRBV15 combines with J gene TRBJ2-7, with TRBD1 as a possible D gene (6 bases). Deletions cut 0 bases from V and 6 bases from J, with 9 bases between. Germline CDR1 is LNHNV and CDR2 is YYDKDF (reference sequence). This CDR3 region has 13 residues. CDR3 region: CATSRDLGAEQYF. In DNA, the CDR3 is TGTGCCACCAGCAGAGATTTGGGGGCCGAGCAGTACTTC.